This T cell receptor beta chain was captured by sequencing in a study of OX40 agonist ivuxolimab in advanced cancers. In the study overall: Ivuxolimab, which targeted the costimulatory receptor OX40 (CD134), was an agonistic, fully human IgG2 monoclonal antibody. Intravenous ivuxolimab was administered to patients every 2 weeks at six dose levels: 0.01, 0.1, 0.3, 1.5, 3 and 10 mg/kg. Of the roughly 52 dose-escalation patients, hepatocellular carcinoma was present in some 19, melanoma in approximately 15, renal cell carcinoma in 9 and head and neck cancer in 9. A male proportion of about 79% and a mean age of approximately 61 years, ranging from roughly 23 to 90, were recorded for the dose-escalation cohort. Prior anti-PD-1, anti-PD-L1 or anti-CTLA-4 therapy was permitted, and 35% to 40% of dose-escalation patients had received checkpoint inhibitors. Partial responses occurred in three dose-escalation patients: two with cutaneous melanoma and one with hepatocellular carcinoma. Peripheral TCRbeta sequencing aimed to test whether ivuxolimab altered TCR sequence diversity and caused clonal T-cell expansion. The monotherapy dose-escalation portion (N ≈ 56 patients) of the phase I ivuxolimab trial is reported in the paper. Results and caveats for the whole study, not just this receptor: Clonal expansion of both CD4+ and CD8+ blood T cells was observed from baseline to week 6 at doses 0.1 to 3.0 mg/kg. The antigen specificity of the peripheral T cells that underwent clonal expansion was not determined. After ivuxolimab, more expanded clones were found on average in CD8+ T cells than in CD4+ T cells. Low levels of normalized T-cell clonal expansion were also seen in some nonresponding patients. In partial responders in the 0.1-3.0 mg/kg groups, normalized peripheral clonal expansion was found to be among the lowest, especially among CD8+ T cells.

The trial excluded patients who had a history of autoimmune disease or were on systemic immunosuppression. Peripheral blood for TCR sequencing was collected from all dose cohorts at baseline, on cycle 4 day 1, and on cycle 7 day 1. The samples were taken from a phase I, first-in-human, multicenter, open-label dose-escalation trial of ivuxolimab. Adults with locally advanced or metastatic head and neck squamous cell, hepatocellular, melanoma or renal cell carcinoma were enrolled in the trial. CD4+ and CD8+ T cells were sorted separately from peripheral blood before TCR sequencing. The germline V gene (reference sequence) yields LNHDA for CDR1 and SQIVND for CDR2. There are 10 amino acids in the CDR3, from cysteine to phenylalanine inclusive. The DNA shown is the 30-base CDR3, in frame from base 1. V is pared back by 6 bases and J by 11 bases, with 10 bases lying between the germline termini. This clone was observed a handful of times. Its antigen has not been determined. The input lacks base qualities; no much larger clone sits a single base away.

Genomic DNA was extracted from sorted cells for sequencing of the TCRbeta CDR3 region. The immunoSEQ Assay was used to sequence the TCRbeta CDR3 regions. TCRdb took this table from immuneACCESS and kept in-frame rearrangements with V and J called. Such tables lack part of the clones; where checked against another copy, unresolved V genes explain under half of the gap, and the rest is unexplained. The sample table holds about 18,000 clones, of which around 70% were seen once. The top ten hold 20% to 25% of the sample. Sequences were derived from CD4+ or CD8+ T cells sorted from blood, sampled in a trial of the OX40 agonist ivuxolimab. The sequence links TRBV19 to TRBJ1-1, with no D gene named confidently. This receptor was taken from an adult with an advanced solid tumor such as melanoma, head and neck, liver or kidney cancer. The CDR3 corresponds to CASRGPGAFF. The nucleotides read TGTGCCAGTAGGGGCCCGGGGGCTTTCTTT.